This T cell receptor (beta chain) was sequenced in a study of cytomegalovirus exposure and HLA in healthy donors. The CDR3 sequence is 16 residues long. Trimming pared 3 bases from V and 7 bases from J, leaving 21 bases between. The V gene's germline CDR1 is MNHEY and CDR2 SMNVEV (reference sequence). Amplification used 60 Vbeta primers and 13 Jbeta primers. The protocol was immunoSEQ multiplex PCR, while the TCRdb copy is restricted to in-frame clones and leaves out a portion. The table shows 200,000 to 250,000 clones, with roughly 80% occurring only once. The origin of this receptor is a girl aged 2 to 10 in good health and CMV-seronegative. The sequenced sample was PBMCs. The J gene is TRBJ1-1, the V gene TRBV27, with D possibly matching TRBD1 (6 bases). In DNA form, the CDR3 reads TGTGCCAGCAGTTTGGGGGGGACCAGGGGCATCAGTGAAGCTTTCTTT. Translating gives CASSLGGTRGISEAFF.